This T cell receptor (beta chain) appears in the sequencing data of a study of T cell repertoires in aging, cancer and after chemotherapy. Rearranged V-D-J TRB sequences were amplified with a mixed TRB-A/B primer pool. TCRdb passed the multiplex PCR reads through MiXCR, listing each CDR3 protein once. The sample shows 5,500 to 6,500 distinct CDR3 sequences, under 30% of them seen only once. Amplification of TCR beta used genomic DNA extracted from peripheral blood. Study-level findings and limits: In healthy donors, age-related TCR diversity loss mainly reflected lost richness. Median generation probability rose over the chemotherapy interval in each cancer cohort, suggesting rebound thymic output. The repertoire data cannot show anything about immunological memory following chemotherapy.

As regards this clonotype: Its antigen is not identified.

The germline V gene has CDR1 SGHRS and CDR2 YFSETQ. V lost 3 bases to trimming and J lost 8 bases, with 14 bases between them. CDR3 length: 14 residues. The TCR sequence derives from a human donor in good health. V usage is TRBV5-1 and J usage is TRBJ1-4; D uncertain. What was sequenced was blood. This CDR3 reads CASSSGGVREKLFF. DNA for the CDR3: TGCGCCAGCAGCTCGGGTGGGGTTAGAGAAAAACTGTTTTTT.